This T cell receptor beta chain comes out of a study of response to subunit inactivated influenza vaccine. Germline CDR1 is SQVTM and CDR2 is ANQGSEA. The V and J ends lost 2 bases and 4 bases, in that order; junction bases with no gene match: 3. The CDR3 loop spans 13 amino acids. This clonotype was seen a handful of times. In TCRdb, the RT-PCR reads were re-called with MiXCR into one record per CDR3 protein. The data show around 500,000 distinct CDR3 sequences, approximately 11% seen once. The TCR sequence derives from a middle-aged man who received an inactivated influenza vaccine. The J gene is TRBJ2-3, the V gene TRBV29-1; 7 bases are shared with TRBD2. The sequencing used PBMCs from blood, collected about 40 days after vaccination. CDR3 region: CSVETTSADTQYF. The CDR3 DNA reads TGCAGCGTTGAAACCACTAGCGCAGATACGCAGTATTTT.